The source of this TCR beta chain is a study of blood T cell repertoires in COVID-19. About the study: From the United States, Italy and Spain came samples of acute and convalescent COVID-19. T cells, B-cell-depleted T cells, or PBMCs provided the cDNA or gDNA that served as material.

In the original workflow: Amplifying reference gene primers gave estimates of nucleated cell counts. Assay: immunoSEQ multiplex PCR; the TCRdb copy retains only in-frame clones and omits some. That table supplies the V and J calls and clone size; D and trimming were determined from the DNA. The sample contains some 19,000 clones, 70% to 85% of which appear only once. The V segment lost 6 bases and the J segment 7 bases; nucleotides outside the gene matches: 4. Germline assignment: CDR1 KGHSH and CDR2 LQKENI. The CDR3 is 14 residues long. One Seattle source followed patients from active infection through their disease course.

The sample consisted of peripheral blood. The receptor comes from a man between 70 and 80 years old with COVID-19, enrolled during active disease. The chain uses TRBV18 and TRBJ1-6, with TRBD1 matching over 9 bases. The DNA of the CDR3 is TGTGCCAGCTCCGCCGGGACAGGGAATTCACCCCTCCACTTT. It is translated as CASSAGTGNSPLHF.